Each of the 25 T cell receptor beta chains below was sequenced from the same sample in a study of T cells in Graves' hyperthyroidism and ophthalmopathy. There were TCR beta CDR3 regions amplified from RNA transcripts. When the TCR CDR3 underwent first-round RT-PCR, the HTBI primer set was used. TCRdb reanalysed the multiplex PCR reads using MiXCR and keeps one entry per CDR3 protein. The table lists around 690,000 distinct CDR3 sequences, 15% to 20% of them singletons. Sequenced: blood. The receptors derive from a man aged 50 to 60 with Graves' hyperthyroidism.

This clonotype was seen at least ten times. The V gene is TRBV11-2, the J gene TRBJ2-5; D may match TRBD1 or TRBD2 (7 bases each). Trimming pared 5 bases from V and 4 bases from J, leaving 17 bases between. CDR3 length equals 15 residues. Germline CDR1 is SGHAT and CDR2 is FQNNGV. The CDR3 spells CASSRQGGGGETQYF. CDR3 coding DNA: TGTGCCAGCAGCAGACAGGGTGGCGGGGGAGAGACCCAGTACTTC.

This clonotype turned up a few times. The chain joins TRBV20-1 to TRBJ2-2; 9 nucleotides align to TRBD2. The CDR3 is 13 amino acids. Germline V lookup: CDR1 DFQATT, CDR2 SNEGSKA (reference sequence). Trimming at V came to 5 bases and at J to 7 bases, leaving 5 bases not matched to a gene. The CDR3 DNA reads TGCAGTGCTTCGGGACTAGCTGGCGGGGAGCTGTTTTTT. It translates to CSASGLAGGELFF.

A few counts support this clonotype. This sequence joins TRBV2 and TRBJ2-1; 10 bases align to TRBD2. The CDR3 is made up of 13 amino acids. The V gene's germline CDR1 is SNHLY and CDR2 FYNNEI. V gave up 7 bases and J gave up 7 bases; unmatched junction bases: 4. The CDR3 spells CASKRTSGNEQFF. The DNA for the CDR3 is TGTGCCAGCAAGAGGACTAGCGGTAATGAGCAGTTCTTC.

This chain links TRBV5-1 with TRBJ2-2, with 7 bases that match TRBD2. CDR1 SGHRS and CDR2 YFSETQ come from the germline V gene. The CDR3 has 15 residues. Trimming removed 1 base from V and 2 bases from J; junction bases left unmatched: 2. The CDR3 here is CASSLREVNTGELFF. The CDR3 nucleotides are TGCGCCAGCAGCTTGCGGGAGGTAAACACCGGGGAGCTGTTTTTT.

This clonotype was seen more than once but under ten times. Just one base apart from a much larger clone, this may be a read error. The chain has TRBV28 and TRBJ2-1; 12 bases align to TRBD1. The CDR3 loop spans 16 amino acids. CDR1 and CDR2 from the germline V gene are MDHEN and SYDVKM. Unmatched junction bases numbered 7, after V lost 6 bases and J lost 4 bases. This CDR3 is CASRTGQGAPYNEQFF. Here the CDR3 DNA reads TGTGCCAGCAGAACGGGACAGGGGGCACCTTACAATGAGCAGTTCTTC.

This clonotype was observed at least ten times. The chain has TRBV7-9 and TRBJ2-1; 9 positions match TRBD1. The germline V gene encodes CDR1 SEHNR and CDR2 FQNEAQ (reference sequence). Trimming took 6 bases from V and 7 from J; bases not matched to a gene: 10. CDR3 length: 15 residues. The CDR3: CASSSDRGVGNEQFF. DNA for the CDR3: TGTGCCAGCAGTTCAGACAGGGGGGTTGGGAATGAGCAGTTCTTC.

Worth noting for this clonotype: A much larger clone differs from this one at a single base, so this may be a read error. This chain uses TRBV28 with TRBJ1-4; the match to TRBD1 covers 7 bases. This CDR3 is 14 amino acids long. Trimming took 4 bases from V and 6 from J; bases not matched to a gene: 5. The germline V gene has CDR1 MDHEN and CDR2 SYDVKM. CDR3 in amino acids: CASSSWQGDEKLFF. In DNA form, the CDR3 reads TGTGCCAGCAGTTCTTGGCAGGGGGATGAAAAACTGTTTTTT.

In regard to this clonotype: A much larger clone is a single base away; this may be a read error. The chain employs TRBV27 and TRBJ2-1; unclear D gene. This CDR3 spans 12 amino acids. Germline V gives CDR1 MNHEY, CDR2 SMNVEV (reference sequence). The CDR3 region has the DNA TGTGCCAGCGGGTGGCAGAGAAATGAGCAGCTCTTC. Translation gives CASGWQRNEQLF.

This clonotype was seen at least ten times. The chain carries TRBV28 and TRBJ2-2; TRBD1 agrees at 9 bases. V lost 6 bases, J lost 3 bases, and 11 bases stayed unmatched. The CDR3 runs to 17 residues. Germline V gene lookup returns CDR1 MDHEN and CDR2 SYDVKM. CDR3 loop: CASSSPPGQGHTGELFF. The CDR3, as DNA: TGTGCCAGCAGCTCACCGCCGGGACAGGGTCACACCGGGGAGCTGTTTTTT.

This chain connects TRBV24-1 to TRBJ2-5; D uncertain. This CDR3 comprises 11 residues. The ends were cut back, 10 bases at V and 5 bases at J, with 10 bases in the middle. Germline values: CDR1 KGHDR, CDR2 SFDVKD. CDR3 in amino acids: CATAKKETQYF. The CDR3 DNA follows: TGTGCCACAGCCAAGAAGGAGACCCAGTACTTC.

This clonotype was counted only a few times. The chain employs TRBV6-4 and TRBJ2-7, with D possibly being TRBD1 or TRBD2 (5 bases each). Trimming removed 9 bases at V and 5 bases at J, with 17 bases between. The CDR3 is 13 residues long. In germline, CDR1 is MRHNA, CDR2 SNTAGT. CDR3 nucleotides: TGTGCCAGTGGACCGGGACCTAGGGACGAGCAGTACTTC. This gives the protein CASGPGPRDEQYF.

The J gene is TRBJ1-5, the V gene TRBV11-1, with 7 bases lining up with TRBD1. Germline CDR1 reads SGHAT; CDR2 reads FQDESV (reference sequence). The CDR3 extends over 14 amino acids. V shed 5 bases and J 4 bases; nucleotides not matched to a gene: 5. The CDR3 coding sequence is TGTGCCAGCAGCACCAGGGGGTCAAATCAGCCCCAGCATTTT. This encodes CASSTRGSNQPQHF.

On this clonotype: A junction end diverges from the germline sequence, so it may reflect a read error. The chain carries TRBV12-3 or TRBV12-4 and TRBJ2-5; possibly TRBD2 for D (6 bases). The CDR3 spans 14 residues. The CDR3 spells CASGPIAEQGTQYF. The CDR3 coding sequence is TGTGCCAGCGGCCCAATAGCGGAGCAAGGGACCCAGTACTTC.

This clonotype was seen at least ten times. The chain links TRBV28 to TRBJ1-1; no firm D call. CDR3 length: 12 residues. V was clipped by 6 bases and J by 9 bases, with 14 bases between them. Germline CDR1 is MDHEN and CDR2 is SYDVKM. The CDR3 loop is CASSPDGRKAFF. In DNA, the CDR3 is TGTGCCAGCAGCCCGGACGGACGAAAAGCTTTCTTT.

This sequence joins TRBV20-1 and TRBJ2-1, with unresolved D. In germline, CDR1 is DFQATT, CDR2 SNEGSKA (reference sequence). The CDR3 is made up of 12 amino acids. Trimming stripped 3 bases from V and 4 bases from J, with 7 bases between. CDR3 coding DNA: TGCAGTGCTAGGATCTATTACAATGAGCAGTTCTTC. It yields the protein CSARIYYNEQFF.

This clonotype has a handful of counts. The chain uses TRBV5-1 and TRBJ2-1; D perhaps matches TRBD2 (6 bases). CDR1 is SGHRS and CDR2 is YFSETQ in the germline V gene. This CDR3 region has 13 residues. V dropped 5 bases and J dropped 7 bases, with 13 bases sitting between them. As DNA, the CDR3 is TGCGCCAGCAGGATGACCGCGGGGAATGAGCAGTTCTTC. Translating gives CASRMTAGNEQFF.

This clonotype occurred many times. V usage is TRBV28 and J usage is TRBJ2-1; TRBD2 matches 12 bases. Germline V gene lookup returns CDR1 MDHEN and CDR2 SYDVKM. V lost 5 bases to trimming and J lost 7 bases; unmatched junction nucleotides: 9. The CDR3 sequence is 16 residues long. Here the CDR3 reads CASSVRLAGVRNEQFF. CDR3 nucleotide sequence: TGTGCCAGCAGTGTACGACTAGCGGGAGTTCGGAATGAGCAGTTCTTC.

This clonotype was observed at least ten times. V is TRBV20-1 and J is TRBJ2-1, with D perhaps matching TRBD2 (5 bases). CDR1 is DFQATT, CDR2 SNEGSKA, per germline (reference sequence). Trimming took off 3 bases at V and 0 bases at J, with 12 bases between the two ends. CDR3 length: 15 residues. The DNA for the CDR3 is TGCAGTGCTAGTCCGCGGAGGAGCTCCTACAATGAGCAGTTCTTC. It specifies CSASPRRSSYNEQFF.

This clonotype was detected many times. V is TRBV7-2 and J is TRBJ1-1; no reliable D call. V lost 2 bases and J 7 bases, leaving 8 bases between the germline ends. The length of the CDR3 is 12 residues. Germline V lookup: CDR1 SGHTA, CDR2 FQGNSA. The CDR3 loop reads CASSLIVGEAFF. The CDR3 coding sequence is TGTGCCAGCAGCTTAATTGTAGGTGAAGCTTTCTTT.

This clonotype was detected ten times or more. The chain combines TRBV10-3 with TRBJ1-1; 10 nucleotides align to TRBD1. CDR1 and CDR2 from the germline V gene are ENHRY and SYGVKD. With 4 bases clipped from V and 4 bases from J, the junction kept 9 bases outside the gene matches. The CDR3 contains 16 residues. The DNA for the CDR3 is TGTGCCATCAGTGGAAAGACAGGGGGCTACAGCACTGAAGCTTTCTTT. Translated, it gives CAISGKTGGYSTEAFF.

This clonotype was detected ten times or more. The genes are TRBV7-2 and TRBJ1-4; perhaps TRBD1 as D (5 bases). Trimming cost V 6 bases and J 12 bases, with 14 bases left between them. The CDR3 length is 12 residues. Germline CDR1 is SGHTA and CDR2 is FQGNSA. This CDR3 reads CASRPRGGELFF. CDR3 in DNA: TGTGCCAGCAGGCCCCGTGGGGGGGAACTGTTTTTT.

This clonotype has a count of ten or more. The CDR3 loop is CASLEGEWEDPSYNEQFF. Written as DNA, the CDR3 is TGTGCCAGCCTAGAAGGGGAGTGGGAGGACCCCTCCTACAATGAGCAGTTCTTC. This chain uses TRBV2 with TRBJ2-1; perhaps TRBD2 as D (6 bases). This CDR3 is built from 18 residues. Trimming stripped 8 bases from V and 0 bases from J, with 23 bases between. Per germline, CDR1 SNHLY and CDR2 FYNNEI.

Details on this clonotype: This may be a read error: a much more frequent sequence differs by one nucleotide. This chain uses TRBV6-1 with TRBJ2-7; D is uncertain. Trimming pared 6 bases from V and 2 bases from J, leaving 14 bases between. This CDR3 contains 14 residues. Per the germline V gene, CDR1 is MNHNS and CDR2 is SASEGT. The CDR3 DNA reads TGTGCCAGCAGAGAATCGGCCTTGACCTACGAGCAGTACTTC. Its protein product is CASRESALTYEQYF.

The chain uses TRBV28 and TRBJ1-5; D may be TRBD1 (6 bases). Germline V gene data show CDR1 as MDHEN and CDR2 as SYDVKM. The CDR3 is 13 amino acids. V lost 10 bases to trimming and J lost 5 bases, with 15 bases between them. The DNA for the CDR3 is TGTGCCACCGCTACAGGGTTCCATCAGCCCCAGCATTTT. Encoded protein: CATATGFHQPQHF.

A single count supports this clonotype. This chain links TRBV5-1 with TRBJ2-2; 9 nucleotides match TRBD1. The germline V gene has CDR1 SGHRS and CDR2 YFSETQ. V shed 5 bases and J 5 bases; nucleotides not matched to a gene: 7. CDR3 length: 15 residues. The CDR3, as DNA: TGCGCCAGCAGTCCAGACAGGGGGGAAACCGGGGAGCTGTTTTTT. Encoded protein: CASSPDRGETGELFF. Complete variable domain (other parts from reference TRBV5-1 and TRBJ2-2): KAGVTQTPRYLIKTRGQQVTLSCSPISGHRSVSWYQQTPGQGLQFLFEYFSETQRNKGNFPGRFSGRQFSNSRSEMNVSTLELGDSALYLCASSPDRGETGELFFGEGSRLTVL.